This paragraph covers one T cell receptor (beta chain) sequence. Germline V gene data show CDR1 as ENHRY and CDR2 as SYGVKD. The germline V and J ends were trimmed by 6 bases and 3 bases, with 16 bases remaining between them. The CDR3 is made up of 15 amino acids. The data are from a study of blood T cell repertoires in COVID-19. Whole-study context: The United States, Italy and Spain supplied acute and convalescent COVID-19 samples. From T cells, B-cell-depleted T cells, or PBMCs came the material, which was cDNA or gDNA.

Source study methods: It was from reference gene primer amplification that nucleated cell counts were estimated. Sequencing used immunoSEQ multiplex PCR; TCRdb keeps in-frame clones, though not all of them. The V and J calls and clone size are taken from that table; D and trimming were inferred from the DNA. The sample has 150,000 to 200,000 clones, 85% to 95% seen once. Those enrolled in Seattle joined during active infection and were followed longitudinally afterward. The sequence derives from a woman aged 55-70 years with COVID-19, enrolled during active disease. The specimen sequenced was peripheral blood. The genes are TRBV10-3 and TRBJ2-3; D possibly corresponds to TRBD1 (5 bases). This chain's CDR3 is CAIRGQGPFTDTQYF. CDR3 DNA: TGTGCCATCAGGGGGCAGGGTCCCTTTACAGATACGCAGTATTTT.